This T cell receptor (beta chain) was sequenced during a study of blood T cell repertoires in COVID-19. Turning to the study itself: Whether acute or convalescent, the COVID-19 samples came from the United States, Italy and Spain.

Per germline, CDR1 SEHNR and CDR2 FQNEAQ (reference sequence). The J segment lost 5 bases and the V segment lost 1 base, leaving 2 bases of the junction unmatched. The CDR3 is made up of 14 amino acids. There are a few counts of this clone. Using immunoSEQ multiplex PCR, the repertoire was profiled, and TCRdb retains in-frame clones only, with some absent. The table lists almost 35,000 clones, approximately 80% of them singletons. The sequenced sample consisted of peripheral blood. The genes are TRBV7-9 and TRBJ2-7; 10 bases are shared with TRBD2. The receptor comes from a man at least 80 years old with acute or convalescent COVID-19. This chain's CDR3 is CASSLGLAGDEQYF. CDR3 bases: TGTGCCAGCAGCTTAGGGCTAGCGGGAGACGAGCAGTACTTC.